Shown below are 8 T cell receptor beta chains from a single sample sequenced in a study of Graves' ophthalmopathy and Graves' hyperthyroidism. CDR3 regions of TCR beta were amplified from RNA transcripts. A first-round RT-PCR used HTBI primers, followed by a second-round multiplex PCR. In TCRdb, the multiplex PCR reads were re-called with MiXCR into one record per CDR3 protein. The sample has about 660,000 distinct CDR3 sequences, 35% to 45% seen once. Material for sequencing was peripheral blood. The source is an adult man with Graves' ophthalmopathy.

This clonotype has more than one count but fewer than ten. A read error may produce the germline difference seen at one junction end. The V call is TRBV2, the J call TRBJ2-5, with D perhaps TRBD1 or TRBD2 (5 bases each). The germline V gene has CDR1 SNHLY and CDR2 FYNNEI. The CDR3 is 16 amino acids. As DNA, the CDR3 is TGTGCCAGCAGTGACACGGGACGTTCAGCCCAAGAGACCCGGTACTTC. Its translation is CASSDTGRSAQETRYF.

There are a few counts of this clonotype. The rearrangement links TRBV7-9 to TRBJ2-7; 11 bases are a match to TRBD2. From germline, CDR1 is SEHNR and CDR2 FQNEAQ (reference sequence). Trimming at V came to 6 bases and at J to 3 bases, leaving 13 bases not matched to a gene. This CDR3 has 17 amino acids. CDR3 loop: CASSLTPGTSGFYEQYF. As DNA, the CDR3 is TGTGCCAGCAGTTTAACTCCCGGGACTAGCGGCTTCTACGAGCAGTACTTC.

The chain employs TRBV30 and TRBJ1-5, with 9 bases lining up with TRBD1. J lost 7 bases, V lost 2 bases, and 3 bases had no gene match. In germline, CDR1 is GTSNPN, CDR2 SVGIG (reference sequence). The CDR3 contains 13 residues. The CDR3: CAWSPQGAQPQHF. In nucleotides, the CDR3 is TGTGCCTGGAGTCCACAGGGGGCCCAGCCCCAGCATTTT.

A few counts support this clonotype. Being one base from a much bigger clone, this may be a read error. The V gene is TRBV29-1, the J gene TRBJ2-5, with D possibly TRBD1 on 6 matching bases. CDR3 length: 12 residues. Trimming removed 5 bases from V and 7 bases from J, with 14 bases in between. From germline, CDR1 is SQVTM and CDR2 ANQGSEA. CDR3 nucleotides: TGCAGCGTTAGTACAGGGAAAGGGACCCAGTACTTC. It yields the protein CSVSTGKGTQYF.

The CDR3 nucleotides are TGTGCCAGCAGTACGGGGACGGCGGTGAACACTGAAGCTTTCTTT. Translating it yields CASSTGTAVNTEAFF. The chain links TRBV25-1 to TRBJ1-1; possibly TRBD1 for D (5 bases). V shed 5 bases and J shed 0 bases, with 13 bases lying between them. In germline, CDR1 is MGHDK, CDR2 SYGVNS. The CDR3 contains 15 residues.

CDR3 protein: CASMGLAETQYF. Written as DNA, the CDR3 is TGTGCCAGCATGGGACTAGCTGAGACCCAGTACTTC. The rearrangement links TRBV6-1 to TRBJ2-5; 9 nucleotides align to TRBD2. CDR3 size: 12 residues. In germline, CDR1 is MNHNS, CDR2 SASEGT. V shed 7 bases and J 5 bases; nucleotides not matched to a gene: 2.

The chain carries TRBV7-2 and TRBJ2-7; 11 positions match TRBD2. J gave up 3 bases and V 1 base, and 8 bases lay outside the gene matches. There are 17 residues in the CDR3. From germline, CDR1 is SGHTA and CDR2 FQGNSA. The CDR3 bases are TGTGCCAGCAGCTTAGTACTAGCGGGGGCCCCCCTCTACGAGCAGTACTTC. Amino acid sequence: CASSLVLAGAPLYEQYF.

V is TRBV11-1 and J is TRBJ1-3; D remains ambiguous. This CDR3 contains 16 residues. Per the germline V gene, CDR1 is SGHAT and CDR2 is FQDESV (reference sequence). Trimming shortened V by 5 bases and J by 4 bases, and 18 bases separated the two germline ends. CDR3 nucleotides: TGTGCCAGCAGCCCCCTTGGCGAAGATTTGGGAAACACCATATATTTT. It specifies CASSPLGEDLGNTIYF.